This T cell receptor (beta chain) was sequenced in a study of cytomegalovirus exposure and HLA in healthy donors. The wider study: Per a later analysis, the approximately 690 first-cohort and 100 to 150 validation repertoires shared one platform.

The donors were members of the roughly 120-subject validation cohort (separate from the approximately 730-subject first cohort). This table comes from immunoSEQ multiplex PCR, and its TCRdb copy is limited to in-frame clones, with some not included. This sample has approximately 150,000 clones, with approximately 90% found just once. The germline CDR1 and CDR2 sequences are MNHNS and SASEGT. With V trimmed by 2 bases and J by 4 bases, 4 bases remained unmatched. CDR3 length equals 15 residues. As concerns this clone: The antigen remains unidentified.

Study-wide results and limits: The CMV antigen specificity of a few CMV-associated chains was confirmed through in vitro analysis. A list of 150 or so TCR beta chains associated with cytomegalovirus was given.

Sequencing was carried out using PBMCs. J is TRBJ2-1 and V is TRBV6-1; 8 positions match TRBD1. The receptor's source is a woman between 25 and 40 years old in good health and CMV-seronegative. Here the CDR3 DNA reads TGTGCCAGCAGTGAAATGGGACAGGATTACAATGAGCAGTTCTTC. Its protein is CASSEMGQDYNEQFF.